This TCR beta chain was documented in a study of T cells in Graves' hyperthyroidism and ophthalmopathy (dated by TCRdb to between 2018 and 2020). For the study in its entirety: Peripheral blood was sampled at the time of initial diagnosis, prior to any treatment. The 75 to 100 discovery patients were divided at random into training and test sets in a 7:3 ratio. Prospective prediction of ophthalmopathy was tested in an independent validation cohort of fewer than 20 hyperthyroidism patients and 15 to 17 patients who later progressed to ophthalmopathy. Thyroid tissue and blood T-cell repertoires from roughly 6 Graves' hyperthyroidism patients were also compared in the study. A discovery cohort of approximately 100 patients, 43 with Graves' ophthalmopathy and 57 with stable Graves' hyperthyroidism, was used to find distinguishing TCR V-J signatures. TCR Vbeta CDR3 sequencing of around 130 peripheral blood samples (over 40 ophthalmopathy, roughly 74 hyperthyroidism and some 17 progressor patients) is reported in the paper. After blood sampling, hyperthyroidism patients were treated with methimazole at a starting dose of 30 mg daily, and ophthalmopathy patients were treated with high-dose intravenous methylprednisolone. What the study reported, not specific to this receptor: A 13 V-J signature model separated ophthalmopathy from stable hyperthyroidism, with approximately 87% sensitivity and roughly 84% specificity in cross-validation and 80%/75% in testing. In validation, progression to ophthalmopathy was predicted by the model with 70.59% sensitivity and 72% to 85% specificity, a median of about 6.4 months before onset. Blood samples also contained most of the expanded thyroid clonotypes (frequency above 0.001), which suggests that blood repertoires may reflect thyroid immune responses. No statistical method was used to fix the sample size in advance, and group allocation was not hidden from the investigators.

The TCR beta CDR3 regions were amplified from the RNA transcripts. The TCR CDR3 was subjected to a first round of RT-PCR using the HTBI primer set and the Qiagen OneStep RT-PCR kit. Libraries were constructed in a second round of multiplex PCR, after which size selection and purification were carried out. Libraries were sequenced paired-end with 100 bp reads on an Illumina HiSeq2000. Processing in the source paper ran as follows. SOAPnuke was used to process the raw data, throwing out any read that contained adapters or uncalled bases, had a mean Phred below 15, or lacked an exact constant-primer or identifier match. COPE v1.2.5 was used to merge the high-quality paired reads, and each unique nucleotide sequence was defined as a clonotype. MiTCR v1.1 was used to align clonotypes to the IMGT TRBV, TRBD and TRBJ reference segments. The analysis included only V-J combinations with a frequency above 0.0001, which together covered over 98% of the repertoires. A TCS score was defined as the ratio of F50 (clonal expansion) to E x V (chaos), with BLOSUM62-based TCRdist applied between CDR3 peptides within each V-J. Welch's t-statistics and random forest reduced roughly 530 V-J features to 13, which were used in a naive Bayes classifier (R e1071). The public sequencing data were trimmed at Q25 with fastp and processed into clonotypes with MiXCR by TCRdb, which kept only in-frame beta chains. One record per CDR3 amino acid sequence lists the most common genes and DNA. The V and J calls follow TCRdb's processing rather than the paper's. The sample contains approximately 610,000 distinct CDR3 sequences, roughly 17% of them found a single time. In total, the top ten clones hold around 19% of the sample.

Trimming removed 4 bases from V and 6 bases from J; the gene matches leave 8 bases unexplained. From cysteine to phenylalanine, the CDR3 is 15 amino acids long. The only DNA kept is the CDR3, 45 bases in frame from the first base. The CDR1 and CDR2 encoded by the germline V gene are LGHNA and YSLEER. Stable Graves' hyperthyroidism was defined as the absence of progression to ophthalmopathy over 18 months of follow-up. Hyperthyroidism patients were newly diagnosed, had a disease duration of under 2 months, and were aged 18 to 65 years. The study excluded patients with uncontrolled infections, other autoimmune diseases, pregnancy or lactation. Diagnoses relied on clinical symptoms, serum thyroxine and TRAb, thyroid ultrasound and orbital computed tomography. Ficoll-Paque density gradient centrifugation was used to isolate PBMCs from approximately 10 ml of fresh peripheral blood. Total RNA was extracted using Trizol reagent, and RNA quality was assessed on an Agilent 2100 Bioanalyzer.

This clonotype was recorded at least ten times. Its target antigen remains unknown. Base quality data are lacking; no much larger clone is found one base away. The material sequenced was blood. This sequence uses TRBV4-3 and TRBJ1-5; 8 bases in between match TRBD1. The sequence was obtained from a woman younger than 30 with Graves' hyperthyroidism. CDR3 region: CASSLGATGGQPQHF. The nucleotide sequence is TGCGCCAGCAGCCTTGGGGCAACAGGGGGTCAGCCCCAGCATTTT.